The following is a TCR beta chain sequence with its context. What this receptor recognizes is not known. There are no base qualities to consult, and no much larger clone falls within one base. The CDR1 and CDR2 encoded by the germline V gene are SGHTA and FQGNSA. The CDR3 covers 13 residues, taking in both the cysteine and the phenylalanine. Only the CDR3 DNA stays, 39 bases, in frame from base 1. V loses 1 base of germline sequence and J loses 6 bases, and the interval between the two ends is 10 bases. Patients with a history of autoimmune disease or receiving systemic immunosuppression were excluded from the trial. Peripheral blood for TCR sequencing was collected from all dose cohorts at baseline, on cycle 4 day 1, and on cycle 7 day 1. Samples were obtained from an open-label, multicenter, first-in-human phase I dose-escalation trial of ivuxolimab. The trial enrolled adults with locally advanced or metastatic head and neck squamous cell, hepatocellular, melanoma or renal cell carcinoma. Before TCR sequencing, CD4+ and CD8+ T cells were separately sorted from peripheral blood.

The record originates from a study of OX40 agonist ivuxolimab in advanced cancers. Some background on the complete study: Ivuxolimab was a fully human IgG2 agonistic monoclonal antibody targeting the costimulatory receptor OX40 (CD134). The paper covers the monotherapy dose-escalation part of the phase I ivuxolimab trial, which included N ≈ 54 patients. The dose-escalation cohort was roughly 83% male with a mean age of approximately 60 years, ranging from about 23 to 85. Intravenous ivuxolimab was administered to patients every 2 weeks at six dose levels: 0.01, 0.1, 0.3, 1.5, 3 and 10 mg/kg. Partial responses were achieved by three dose-escalation patients, of whom one had hepatocellular carcinoma and two had cutaneous melanoma. The purpose of peripheral TCRbeta sequencing was to test whether ivuxolimab changed TCR sequence diversity and led to clonal T-cell expansion. Of the 50 to 55 patients in dose escalation, about 20 had hepatocellular carcinoma, roughly 15 had melanoma, 9 had renal cell carcinoma and 9 had head and neck cancer. Prior anti-PD-1, anti-PD-L1 or anti-CTLA-4 therapy was permitted, and roughly two fifths of dose-escalation patients had received checkpoint inhibitors. General study outcomes and caveats: Low levels of normalized T-cell clonal expansion were also seen in some nonresponding patients. Partial responders in the 0.1-3.0 mg/kg groups had among the lowest normalized peripheral clonal expansion, especially among CD8+ T cells. Which antigens the clonally expanded peripheral T cells were specific for was not determined. At doses from 0.1 to 3.0 mg/kg, clonal expansion was seen in both CD4+ and CD8+ blood T cells between baseline and week 6. On average, CD8+ T cells showed more expanded clones than CD4+ T cells after ivuxolimab.

Genomic DNA was isolated from the sorted cells so that the TCRbeta CDR3 region could be sequenced. The immunoSEQ Assay was used to sequence the TCRbeta CDR3 regions. In its TCRdb copy, this immuneACCESS table keeps in-frame sequences only and misses some clones. Where compared with another copy, unresolved V genes explain less than half of these, and the others have no known cause. Within this sample are 90,000 to 150,000 clones, with around 87% of them counted one time only. Of the sample, 0.55% to 0.7% is held by the ten largest clones. The source is an adult with an advanced solid tumor such as melanoma, head and neck, liver or kidney cancer. Here the chain combines TRBV7-2 and TRBJ2-7; the D segment could be TRBD1, given 6 matching bases. The sequences come from CD4+ or CD8+ T cells sorted from blood, collected in a trial of the OX40 agonist ivuxolimab. CDR3 reads: CASSLERGIEQYF. In nucleotide form, the sequence is TGTGCCAGCAGCTTAGAGAGGGGGATCGAGCAGTACTTC.